The 12 T cell receptor beta chains reported below all come from one sample, sequenced in a study of cytomegalovirus exposure and HLA in healthy donors. PCR amplification relied on 60 Vbeta primers (plus 13 Jbeta primers). This table comes from immunoSEQ multiplex PCR, and its TCRdb copy is limited to in-frame clones, with some not included. The table has 180,000 or so clones, 55% to 75% seen once; the top ten hold over 2%. The source material was PBMCs. These TCRs come from a human donor in good health.

This clone was picked up one time. V is TRBV2 and J is TRBJ2-3; 7 bases align to TRBD2. The CDR3 consists of 16 residues. CDR1 and CDR2 (germline): SNHLY, FYNNEI. The junction had 12 bases not matched to a gene; V was cut back by 7 bases and J by 2 bases. Here the CDR3 reads CASKDIQRGYTDTQYF. DNA of the CDR3: TGTGCCAGCAAAGACATCCAGCGGGGATACACAGATACGCAGTATTTT. The whole variable domain, remainder taken from reference TRBV2 and TRBJ2-3, is EPEVTQTPSHQVTQMGQEVILRCVPISNHLYFYWYRQILGQKVEFLVSFYNNEISEKSEIFDDQFSVERPDGSNFTLKIRSTKLEDSAMYFCASKDIQRGYTDTQYFGPGTRLTVL.

Regarding this clone: No DNA is shown, since the ends of the CDR3 on it are uncertain; the CDR3 is the one TCRdb lists. CDR3 amino acids: CASSEWGTGADF. The rearrangement links TRBV2 to TRBJ1-5; the table's D call of TRBD1 was not tested on the DNA. Termini included, the CDR3 measures 12 amino acids. CDR1 and CDR2 (germline): SNHLY, FYNNEI.

The V gene is TRBV10-1, the J gene TRBJ2-5; weak D call: TRBD2 (6 bases). Trimming pared 8 bases from V and 6 bases from J, leaving 22 bases between. The CDR3 length is 15 residues. Per germline, CDR1 WNHNN and CDR2 SYGVQD (reference sequence). The CDR3 protein is CASPRPGDLWQTQYF. CDR3 nucleotide sequence: TGCGCCAGCCCAAGACCGGGGGACCTTTGGCAGACCCAGTACTTC.

The chain couples TRBV9 to TRBJ1-2; TRBD1 matches 8 bases. The CDR3 is made up of 13 amino acids. After removal of 3 bases from V and 4 bases from J, the junction contained 2 bases not matched to a gene. Germline lookup yields CDR1 SGDLS and CDR2 YYNGEE. CDR3 DNA sequence: TGTGCCAGCAGCGCGGGGACAGGCTATGGCTACACCTTC. Its protein product is CASSAGTGYGYTF.

This chain links TRBV29-1 with TRBJ1-2, with a tentative D call TRBD1 (6 bases). CDR1 and CDR2 (germline): SQVTM, ANQGSEA. V was cut by 4 bases and J by 7 bases, with 13 bases left in between. This CDR3 comprises 12 residues. CDR3: CSVVAQGRGYTF. As DNA, the CDR3 is TGCAGCGTTGTAGCGCAGGGGCGTGGCTACACCTTC.

CDR3 in DNA: TGTGCCAGCAGCCCACAGGGCTCTGGAAACACCATATATTTT. Translated: CASSPQGSGNTIYF. The chain recombines TRBV7-8 with TRBJ1-3; tentative D call: TRBD1 (6 bases). The V end was cut by 5 bases, the J end by 0 bases, with 8 bases between. The CDR3 sequence is 14 residues long. Germline CDR1 SGHVS, CDR2 FQNEAQ.

A remark on this clone: One junction end does not reproduce the germline sequence, and a read error may be involved. This CDR3 is CASRLTNYGYTF. Here the CDR3 DNA reads TGTGCCAGCAGATTGACTAATTATGGCTACACCTTC. The chain joins TRBV2 to TRBJ1-2, with D unresolved. This CDR3 comprises 12 residues. Germline V gene sequence: CDR1 SNHLY, CDR2 FYNNEI.

The sample holds a few counts of this clone. The rearrangement links TRBV2 to TRBJ2-1, with 8 positions matching TRBD2. V lost 5 bases, J lost 6 bases, and 6 bases stayed unmatched. The CDR3 is made up of 14 amino acids. The germline V gene has CDR1 SNHLY and CDR2 FYNNEI. The CDR3 is CASSPGLVVNEQFF. The CDR3 DNA is TGTGCCAGCAGTCCGGGACTAGTCGTCAATGAGCAGTTCTTC.

V usage is TRBV4-2 and J usage is TRBJ2-6, with D uncertain. The V gene lost 0 bases and the J gene lost 0 bases, with 12 bases spanning the gap. This CDR3 has 18 amino acids. Germline V gene sequence: CDR1 LGHNA, CDR2 YNFKEQ. The CDR3 region is CASSQDFRQASGANVLTF. The CDR3, as DNA: TGTGCCAGCAGCCAAGATTTCCGTCAGGCCTCTGGGGCCAACGTCCTGACTTTC.

The chain uses TRBV4-1 and TRBJ2-1, with 9 bases aligning to TRBD2. This CDR3 has 17 residues. V gave up 0 bases and J gave up 3 bases; unmatched junction bases: 6. Germline V CDR1 and CDR2: MGHRA, YSYEKL. This CDR3 reads CASSQDLASGVYNEQFF. The CDR3 nucleotides are TGCGCCAGCAGCCAAGATCTCGCTAGCGGGGTCTACAATGAGCAGTTCTTC.

Details on this clone: The junction shows a germline mismatch at one end, possibly a read error. The V call is TRBV7-2, the J call TRBJ1-2, with D unclear. Germline V gene lookup returns CDR1 SGHTA and CDR2 FQGNSA. The CDR3 contains 16 residues. The CDR3, as DNA: TGTGCCAGCAGCTTAGTGCCGGGCGGATTTGACTACGGCTACACCTTC. It translates to CASSLVPGGFDYGYTF.

The chain employs TRBV18 and TRBJ1-1; D remains ambiguous. Germline V gene data show CDR1 as KGHSH and CDR2 as LQKENI. The CDR3 has 14 amino acids. V lost 3 bases, J lost 7 bases, and 15 bases lay in between. The CDR3 nucleotides read TGTGCCAGCTCACCGGCAGGTTTTTGGGTTGAAGCTTTCTTT. It encodes CASSPAGFWVEAFF.